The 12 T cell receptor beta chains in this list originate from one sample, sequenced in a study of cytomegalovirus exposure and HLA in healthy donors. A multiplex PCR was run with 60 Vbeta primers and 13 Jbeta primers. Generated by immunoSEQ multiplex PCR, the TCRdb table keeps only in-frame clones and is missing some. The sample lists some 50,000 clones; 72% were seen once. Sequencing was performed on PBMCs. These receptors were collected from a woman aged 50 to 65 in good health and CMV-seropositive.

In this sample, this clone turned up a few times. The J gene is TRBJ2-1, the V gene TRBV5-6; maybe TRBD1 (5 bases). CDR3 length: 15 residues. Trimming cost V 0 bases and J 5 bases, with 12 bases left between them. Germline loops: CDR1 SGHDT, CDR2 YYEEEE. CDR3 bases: TGTGCCAGCAGCTTGGTGACGGCAGGGAACAATGAGCAGTTCTTC. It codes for CASSLVTAGNNEQFF.

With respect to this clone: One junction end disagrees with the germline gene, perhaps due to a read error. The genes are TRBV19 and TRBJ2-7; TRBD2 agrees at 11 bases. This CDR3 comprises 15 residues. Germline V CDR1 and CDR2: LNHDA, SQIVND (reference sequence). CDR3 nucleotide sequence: TGTGCCAGTAGCCGACTAGCGGGGTCCTCCGACGAGCAGTACTTC. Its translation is CASSRLAGSSDEQYF.

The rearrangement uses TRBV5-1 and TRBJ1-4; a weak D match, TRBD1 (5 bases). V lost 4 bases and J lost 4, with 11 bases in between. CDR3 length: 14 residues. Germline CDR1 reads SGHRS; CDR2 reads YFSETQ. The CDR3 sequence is CASSPTANNEKLFF. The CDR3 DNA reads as TGCGCCAGCAGCCCGACAGCTAATAATGAAAAACTGTTTTTT.

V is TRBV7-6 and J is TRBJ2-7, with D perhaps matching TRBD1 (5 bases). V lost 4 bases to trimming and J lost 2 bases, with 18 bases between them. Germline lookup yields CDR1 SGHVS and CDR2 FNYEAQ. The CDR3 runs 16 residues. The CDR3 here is CASSSIAGRRTYEQYF. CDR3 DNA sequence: TGTGCCAGCAGCTCCATCGCAGGGCGCCGCACCTACGAGCAGTACTTC.

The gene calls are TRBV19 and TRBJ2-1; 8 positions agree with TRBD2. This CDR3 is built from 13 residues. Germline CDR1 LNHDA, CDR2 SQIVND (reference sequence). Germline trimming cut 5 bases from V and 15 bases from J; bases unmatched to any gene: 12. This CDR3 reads CASSSGGGTHPFF. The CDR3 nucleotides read TGTGCCAGTAGTTCGGGGGGGGGTACTCATCCGTTCTTC.

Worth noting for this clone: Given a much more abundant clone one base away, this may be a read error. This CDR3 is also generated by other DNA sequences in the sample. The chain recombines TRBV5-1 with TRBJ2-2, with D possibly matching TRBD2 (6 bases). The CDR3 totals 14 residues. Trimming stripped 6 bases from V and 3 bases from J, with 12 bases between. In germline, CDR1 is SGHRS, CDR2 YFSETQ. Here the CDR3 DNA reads TGCGCCAGCAACCCAGCGGGTGACACCGGGGAGCTGTTTTTT. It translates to CASNPAGDTGELFF.

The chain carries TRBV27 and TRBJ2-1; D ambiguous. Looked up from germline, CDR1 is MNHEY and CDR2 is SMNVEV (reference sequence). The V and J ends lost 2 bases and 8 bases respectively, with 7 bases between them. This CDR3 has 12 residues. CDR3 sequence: CASSLNLDEQFF. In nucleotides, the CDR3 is TGTGCCAGCAGTTTAAACTTGGATGAGCAGTTCTTC.

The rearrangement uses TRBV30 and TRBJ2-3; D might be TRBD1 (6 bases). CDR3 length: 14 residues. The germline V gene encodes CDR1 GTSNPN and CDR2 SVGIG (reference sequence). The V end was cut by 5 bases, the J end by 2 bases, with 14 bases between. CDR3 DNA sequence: TGTGCCTGGTCTCACAGGGTCCACACAGATACGCAGTATTTT. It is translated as CAWSHRVHTDTQYF.

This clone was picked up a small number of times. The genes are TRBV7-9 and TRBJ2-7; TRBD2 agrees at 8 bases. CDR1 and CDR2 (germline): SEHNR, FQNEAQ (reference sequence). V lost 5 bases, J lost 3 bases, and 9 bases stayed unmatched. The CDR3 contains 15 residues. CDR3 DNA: TGTGCCAGCAGCAAGACCGGGACTAGAGACTACGAGCAGTACTTC. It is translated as CASSKTGTRDYEQYF.

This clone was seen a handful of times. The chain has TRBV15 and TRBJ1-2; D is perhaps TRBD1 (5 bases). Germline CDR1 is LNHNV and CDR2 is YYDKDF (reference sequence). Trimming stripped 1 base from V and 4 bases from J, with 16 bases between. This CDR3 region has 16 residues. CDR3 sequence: CATSRAGDGPFYGYTF. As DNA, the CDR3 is TGTGCCACCAGCAGAGCGGGGGACGGACCTTTCTATGGCTACACCTTC.

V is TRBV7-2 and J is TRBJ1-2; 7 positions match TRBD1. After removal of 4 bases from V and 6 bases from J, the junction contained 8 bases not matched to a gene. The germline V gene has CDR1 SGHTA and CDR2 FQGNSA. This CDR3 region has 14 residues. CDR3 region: CASSSRQGWDGYTF. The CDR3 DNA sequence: TGTGCCAGCAGCTCAAGACAGGGTTGGGATGGCTACACCTTC.

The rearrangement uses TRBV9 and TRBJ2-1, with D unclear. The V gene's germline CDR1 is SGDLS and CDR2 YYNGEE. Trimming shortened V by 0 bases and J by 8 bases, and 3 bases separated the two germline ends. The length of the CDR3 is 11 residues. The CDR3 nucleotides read TGTGCCAGCAGCGTAGCGGATGAGCAGTTCTTC. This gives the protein CASSVADEQFF.